This T cell receptor beta chain stems from a study of shared clonotypes between healthy human individuals. The data were produced by immunoSEQ multiplex PCR, yet TCRdb's version contains in-frame clones alone and is incomplete. Among roughly 590,000 clones listed, roughly 95% were seen once. CD45RO-negative, CCR7-positively selected cells formed the naive CD8 fraction, excluding terminally differentiated effector memory CD45RA+ cells. All the donors were Caucasian adults who lived in Nashville, Tennessee. In germline, CDR1 is SGHVS, CDR2 FQNEAQ. Germline trimming cut 3 bases from V and 5 bases from J; bases unmatched to any gene: 7. CDR3 length: 16 residues.

The specimen was naive CD8+ T cells sorted from blood. This receptor was taken from a woman in her thirties in good health. The chain has TRBV7-8 and TRBJ2-5; 12 positions agree with TRBD2. CDR3 sequence (DNA): TGTGCCAGCAGCTTCTCTAGCGGGAGGGCCGGGGAGACCCAGTACTTC. This gives the protein CASSFSSGRAGETQYF.